This section outlines one T cell receptor (beta chain) sequence together with its context. This clone was detected ten times or more. No cognate antigen has been identified for it. Within one base of it there is no much larger clone, and no base qualities were kept. None of the patients had been given any treatment before thyroid surgery. Using T-cell receptor beta sequencing, the study looked back at clinical samples from patients collected from the early 2010s to the late 2010s. Library preparation was by PCR. Sequencing used an Illumina HiSeq 4000. The TCR beta-chain CDR3 region of each patient was profiled by high-throughput sequencing. Concerning the study's data processing: CDR3 differences across clinicopathological groups were used to build a classifier for discriminating distant-metastatic papillary thyroid cancer patients. The Shannon index was used to assess repertoire diversity, and the Morisita-Horn index was used to assess tumor-blood repertoire similarity. TCRdb itself trimmed the public reads at Q25 with fastp, ran MiXCR and retained productive beta chains. The V and J calls reflect TCRdb's pipeline rather than the authors' work. In all, the sample holds more than 12,000 clones, and approximately 30% of those were seen once. About 52% of the sample comes from the top ten.

The sample belongs to a study of metastatic and nonmetastatic thyroid tumors (dated by TCRdb to 2020 to 2022). Context from the whole study: Repertoires were compared across peripheral blood and tumor or nodule tissue samples from malignant and benign thyroid patients. Overall study outcomes, separate from this receptor: TCR beta diversity was reported as significantly higher in malignant tumors than in benign nodules, in both blood and tumor samples.

Sequencing input: tumor tissue. The sequence was obtained from a male donor with papillary thyroid cancer or a benign thyroid nodule (not recorded which). Some clones in this sample may be carry-over from other donors' samples.

The CDR3 is CASSRGQGENGYTF. The DNA sequence reads TGTGCCAGCAGCCGGGGACAGGGGGAAAATGGCTACACCTTC. The V and J genes are TRBV5-4 and TRBJ1-2; 11 central bases correspond to TRBD1. CDR1 SGHNT and CDR2 YYREEE were looked up in the germline V gene (reference sequence). The CDR3 goes from the cysteine to the phenylalanine over 14 residues. The DNA shown is the 42-base CDR3, in frame from base 1. Trimming takes 4 bases off V and 6 bases off J; junction bases not matched to a gene: 5.